This record concerns one T cell receptor beta chain sequence. In germline, CDR1 is SNHLY, CDR2 FYNNEI. V trimming: 3 bases; J trimming: 9 bases; junction bases outside the gene matches: 8. The length of the CDR3 is 15 residues. Every patient relapsed after autologous stem cell transplantation, and brentuximab vedotin exposure varied. Assay: immunoSEQ multiplex PCR; the TCRdb copy retains only in-frame clones and omits some. This table has tens of thousands of clones, roughly nine tenths appearing once. The sample originates from a study of PD-1 blockade in classical Hodgkin lymphoma. J is TRBJ2-1 and V is TRBV2; 10 bases map to TRBD2. The starting material was peripheral blood mononuclear cells (PBMCs), obtained before the second cycle of nivolumab. The TCR comes from a human donor with classical Hodgkin lymphoma. Here the CDR3 reads CASSEGLAGEGEQFF. Here the CDR3 DNA reads TGTGCCAGCAGTGAGGGGCTAGCGGGGGAAGGTGAGCAGTTCTTC.